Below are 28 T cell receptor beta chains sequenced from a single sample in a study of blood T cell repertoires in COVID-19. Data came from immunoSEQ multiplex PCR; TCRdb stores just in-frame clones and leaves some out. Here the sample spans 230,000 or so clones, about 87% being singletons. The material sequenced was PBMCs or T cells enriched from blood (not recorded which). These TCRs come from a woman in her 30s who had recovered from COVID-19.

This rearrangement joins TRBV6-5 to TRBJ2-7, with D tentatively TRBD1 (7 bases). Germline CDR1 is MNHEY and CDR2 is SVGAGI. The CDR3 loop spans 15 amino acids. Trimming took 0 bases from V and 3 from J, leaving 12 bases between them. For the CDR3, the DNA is TGTGCCAGCAGTTACTCGGAGGGGGCTAACTACGAGCAGTACTTC. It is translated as CASSYSEGANYEQYF.

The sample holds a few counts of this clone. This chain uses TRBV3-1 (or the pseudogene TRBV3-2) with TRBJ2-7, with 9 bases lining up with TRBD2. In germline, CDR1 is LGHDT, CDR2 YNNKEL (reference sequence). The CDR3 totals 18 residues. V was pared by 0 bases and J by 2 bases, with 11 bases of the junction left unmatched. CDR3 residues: CASSQEGFSGGVTYEQYF. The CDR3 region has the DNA TGTGCCAGCAGCCAAGAAGGGTTTAGCGGGGGAGTCACCTACGAGCAGTACTTC.

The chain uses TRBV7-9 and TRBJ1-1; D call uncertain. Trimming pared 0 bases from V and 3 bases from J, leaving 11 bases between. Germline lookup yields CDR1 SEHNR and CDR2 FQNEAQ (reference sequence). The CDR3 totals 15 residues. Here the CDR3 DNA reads TGTGCCAGCAGCTTAGCGAACCCGGGGTACACTGAAGCTTTCTTT. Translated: CASSLANPGYTEAFF.

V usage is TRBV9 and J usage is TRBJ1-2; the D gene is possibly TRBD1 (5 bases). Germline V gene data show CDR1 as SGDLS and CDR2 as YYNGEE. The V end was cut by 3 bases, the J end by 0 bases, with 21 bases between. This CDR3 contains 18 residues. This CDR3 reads CASSALGGARASNYGYTF. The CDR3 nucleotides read TGTGCCAGCAGCGCCCTCGGGGGTGCCAGGGCCTCTAACTATGGCTACACCTTC.

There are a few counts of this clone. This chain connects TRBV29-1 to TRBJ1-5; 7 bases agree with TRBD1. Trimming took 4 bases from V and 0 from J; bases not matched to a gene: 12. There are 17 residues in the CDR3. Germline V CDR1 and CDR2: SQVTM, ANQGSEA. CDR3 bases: TGCAGCGTTGCCCAGACAGGGTCAGGGTGTAGCAATCAGCCCCAGCATTTT. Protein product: CSVAQTGSGCSNQPQHF.

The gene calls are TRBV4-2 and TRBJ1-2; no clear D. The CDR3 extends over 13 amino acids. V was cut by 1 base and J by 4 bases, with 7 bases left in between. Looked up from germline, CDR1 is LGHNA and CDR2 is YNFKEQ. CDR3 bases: TGTGCCAGCAGCCAAGGGAGTACCTATGGCTACACCTTC. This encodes CASSQGSTYGYTF.

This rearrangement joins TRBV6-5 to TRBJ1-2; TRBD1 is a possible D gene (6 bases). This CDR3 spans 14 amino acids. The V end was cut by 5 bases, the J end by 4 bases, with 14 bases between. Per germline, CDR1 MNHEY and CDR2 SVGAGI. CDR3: CASSRGGAGYGYTF. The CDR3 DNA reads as TGTGCCAGCAGTCGGGGGGGGGCGGGCTATGGCTACACCTTC.

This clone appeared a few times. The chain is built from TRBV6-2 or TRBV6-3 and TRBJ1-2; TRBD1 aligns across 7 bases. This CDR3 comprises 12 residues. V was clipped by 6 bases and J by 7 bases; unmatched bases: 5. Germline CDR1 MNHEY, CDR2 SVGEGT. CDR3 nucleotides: TGTGCCAGCAGCGAAGACAGGGTTGGCTACACCTTC. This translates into CASSEDRVGYTF.

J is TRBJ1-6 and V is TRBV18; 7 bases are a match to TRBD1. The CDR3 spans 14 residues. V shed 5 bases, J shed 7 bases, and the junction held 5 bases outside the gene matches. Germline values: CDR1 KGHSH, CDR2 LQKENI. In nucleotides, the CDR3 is TGTGCCAGCTCAGGACAGGTAGGGAATTCACCCCTCCACTTT. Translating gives CASSGQVGNSPLHF. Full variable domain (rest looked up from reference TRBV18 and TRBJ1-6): NAGVMQNPRHLVRRRGQEARLRCSPMKGHSHVYWYRQLPEEGLKFMVYLQKENIIDESGMPKERFSAEFPKEGPSILRIQQVVRGDSAAYFCASSGQVGNSPLHFGNGTRLTVT.

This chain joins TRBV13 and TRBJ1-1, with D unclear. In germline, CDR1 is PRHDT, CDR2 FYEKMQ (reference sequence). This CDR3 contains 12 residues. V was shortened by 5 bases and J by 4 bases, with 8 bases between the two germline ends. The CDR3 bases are TGTGCCAGCAGCCAAGACTCCACTGAAGCTTTCTTT. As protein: CASSQDSTEAFF.

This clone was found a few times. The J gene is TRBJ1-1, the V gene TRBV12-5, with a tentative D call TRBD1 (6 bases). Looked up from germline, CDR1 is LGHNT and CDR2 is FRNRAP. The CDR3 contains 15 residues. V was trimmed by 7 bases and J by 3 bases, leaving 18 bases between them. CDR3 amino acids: CASASLGDKDTEAFF. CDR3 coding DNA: TGTGCTAGTGCCTCTCTAGGGGACAAAGACACTGAAGCTTTCTTT. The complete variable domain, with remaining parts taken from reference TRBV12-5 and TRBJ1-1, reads DARVTQTPRHKVTEMGQEVTMRCQPILGHNTVFWYRQTMMQGLELLAYFRNRAPLDDSGMPKDRFSAEMPDATLATLKIQPSEPRDSAVYFCASASLGDKDTEAFFGQGTRLTVV.

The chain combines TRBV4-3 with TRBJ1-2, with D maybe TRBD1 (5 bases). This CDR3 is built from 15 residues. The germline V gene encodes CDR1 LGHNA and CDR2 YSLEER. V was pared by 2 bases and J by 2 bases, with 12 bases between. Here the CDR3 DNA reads TGCGCCAGCAGCCAATTTGTCGGACAAAACTATGGCTACACCTTC. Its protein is CASSQFVGQNYGYTF.

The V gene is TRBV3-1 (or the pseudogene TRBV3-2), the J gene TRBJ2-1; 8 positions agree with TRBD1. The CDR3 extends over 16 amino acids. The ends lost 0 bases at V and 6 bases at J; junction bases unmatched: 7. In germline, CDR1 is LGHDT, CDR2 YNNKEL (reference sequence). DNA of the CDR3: TGTGCCAGCAGCCAAGAGGACAGGGTAAGCGTCAATGAGCAGTTCTTC. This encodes CASSQEDRVSVNEQFF.

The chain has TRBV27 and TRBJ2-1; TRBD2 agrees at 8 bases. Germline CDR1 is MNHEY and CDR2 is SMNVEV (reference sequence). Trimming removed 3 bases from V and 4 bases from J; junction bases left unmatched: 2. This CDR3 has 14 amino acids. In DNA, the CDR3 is TGTGCCAGCAGTTTTACTAGCGGATACAATGAGCAGTTCTTC. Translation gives CASSFTSGYNEQFF.

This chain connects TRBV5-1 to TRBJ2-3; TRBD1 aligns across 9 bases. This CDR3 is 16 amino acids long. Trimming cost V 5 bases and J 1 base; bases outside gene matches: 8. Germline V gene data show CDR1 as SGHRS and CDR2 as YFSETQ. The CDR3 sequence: CASRSGTGTRTDTQYF. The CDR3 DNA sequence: TGCGCCAGCAGGTCCGGGACAGGGACCCGCACAGATACGCAGTATTTT.

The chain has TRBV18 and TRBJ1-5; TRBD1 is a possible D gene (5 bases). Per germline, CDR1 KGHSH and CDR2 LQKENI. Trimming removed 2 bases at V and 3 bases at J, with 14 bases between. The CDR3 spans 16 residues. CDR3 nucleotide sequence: TGTGCCAGCTCACCAGGGGCAGGCCTCCTCAATCAGCCCCAGCATTTT. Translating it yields CASSPGAGLLNQPQHF.

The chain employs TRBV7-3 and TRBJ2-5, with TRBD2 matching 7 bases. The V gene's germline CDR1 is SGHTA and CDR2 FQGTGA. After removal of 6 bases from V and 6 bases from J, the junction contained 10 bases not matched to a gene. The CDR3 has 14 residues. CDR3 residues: CASSLTGGGKTQYF. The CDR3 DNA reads TGTGCCAGCAGTCTTACGGGGGGAGGAAAGACCCAGTACTTC.

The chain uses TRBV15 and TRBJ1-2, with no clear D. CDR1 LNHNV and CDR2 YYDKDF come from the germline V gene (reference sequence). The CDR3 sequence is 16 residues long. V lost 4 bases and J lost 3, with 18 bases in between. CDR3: CATSIRTPPVDYGYTF. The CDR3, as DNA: TGTGCCACCAGCATTAGGACTCCACCCGTGGACTATGGCTACACCTTC.

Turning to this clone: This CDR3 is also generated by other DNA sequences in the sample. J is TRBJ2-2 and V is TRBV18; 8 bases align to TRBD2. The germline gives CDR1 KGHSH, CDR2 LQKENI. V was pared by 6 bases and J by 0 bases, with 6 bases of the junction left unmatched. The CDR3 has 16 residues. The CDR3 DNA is TGTGCCAGCTCCCCCCGGGGGGGGGCGAACACCGGGGAGCTGTTTTTT. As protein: CASSPRGGANTGELFF.

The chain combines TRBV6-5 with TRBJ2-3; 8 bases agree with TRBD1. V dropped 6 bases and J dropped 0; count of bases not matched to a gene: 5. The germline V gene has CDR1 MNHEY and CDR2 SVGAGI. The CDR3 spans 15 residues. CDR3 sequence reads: CASSRGQGSTDTQYF. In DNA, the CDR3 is TGTGCCAGCAGCCGCGGACAGGGTAGCACAGATACGCAGTATTTT.

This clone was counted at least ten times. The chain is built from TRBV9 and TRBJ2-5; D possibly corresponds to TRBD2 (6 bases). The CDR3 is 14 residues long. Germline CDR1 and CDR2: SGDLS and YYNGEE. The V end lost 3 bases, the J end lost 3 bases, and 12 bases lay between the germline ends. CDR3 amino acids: CASSDYGGEETQYF. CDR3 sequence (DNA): TGTGCCAGCAGCGATTACGGGGGAGAAGAGACCCAGTACTTC. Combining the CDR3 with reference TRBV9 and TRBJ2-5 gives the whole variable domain DSGVTQTPKHLITATGQRVTLRCSPRSGDLSVYWYQQSLDQGLQFLIQYYNGEERAKGNILERFSAQQFPDLHSELNLSSLELGDSALYFCASSDYGGEETQYFGPGTRLLVL.

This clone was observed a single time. The CDR3 protein is CASSLGTGVYEQYF. The CDR3 DNA is TGCGCCAGCAGCCTCGGGACAGGGGTGTACGAGCAGTACTTC. The V call is TRBV5-1, the J call TRBJ2-7; TRBD1 agrees at 10 bases. From germline, CDR1 is SGHRS and CDR2 YFSETQ. J was trimmed by 4 bases and V by 4 bases; bases with no gene match: 5. The CDR3 consists of 14 residues. The full variable domain, completed using reference TRBV5-1 and TRBJ2-7, is KAGVTQTPRYLIKTRGQQVTLSCSPISGHRSVSWYQQTPGQGLQFLFEYFSETQRNKGNFPGRFSGRQFSNSRSEMNVSTLELGDSALYLCASSLGTGVYEQYFGPGTRLTVT.

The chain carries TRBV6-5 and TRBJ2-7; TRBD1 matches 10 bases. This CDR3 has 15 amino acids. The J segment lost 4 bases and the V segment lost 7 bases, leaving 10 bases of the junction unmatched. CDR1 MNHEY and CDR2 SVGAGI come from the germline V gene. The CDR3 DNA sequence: TGTGCCAGCATTCACCGGTTGGGACAGGGGTACGAGCAGTACTTC. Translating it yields CASIHRLGQGYEQYF.

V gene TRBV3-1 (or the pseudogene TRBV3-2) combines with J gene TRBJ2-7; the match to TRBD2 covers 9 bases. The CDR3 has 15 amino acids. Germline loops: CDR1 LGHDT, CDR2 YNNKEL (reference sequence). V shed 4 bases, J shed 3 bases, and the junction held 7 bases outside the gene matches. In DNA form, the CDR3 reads TGTGCCAGCAGCCGCAGCGGGACTAGCTTCTACGAGCAGTACTTC. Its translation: CASSRSGTSFYEQYF.

The CDR3 DNA follows: TGTGCCAGCAGCTACAGGTTGAACACTGAAGCTTTCTTT. It codes for CASSYRLNTEAFF. This sequence joins TRBV12-3 or TRBV12-4 and TRBJ1-1; TRBD1 might be the D (5 bases). V shed 6 bases and J shed 0 bases, with 8 bases lying between them. The CDR3 totals 13 residues.

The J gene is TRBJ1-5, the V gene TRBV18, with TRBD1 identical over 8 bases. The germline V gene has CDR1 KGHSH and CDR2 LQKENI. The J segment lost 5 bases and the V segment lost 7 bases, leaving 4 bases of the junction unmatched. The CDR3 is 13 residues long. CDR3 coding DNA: TGTGCCAGCTGTCAGGGGGCGGATCAGCCCCAGCATTTT. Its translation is CASCQGADQPQHF.

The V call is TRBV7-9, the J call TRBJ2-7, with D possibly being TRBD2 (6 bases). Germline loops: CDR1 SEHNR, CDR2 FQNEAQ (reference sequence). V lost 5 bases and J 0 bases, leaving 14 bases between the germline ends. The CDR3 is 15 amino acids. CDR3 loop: CASSPPTRDSYEQYF. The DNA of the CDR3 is TGTGCCAGCAGCCCCCCTACGCGGGACTCCTACGAGCAGTACTTC.

CDR3: CASSLTSSTQYF. The CDR3 DNA sequence: TGTGCCAGCAGCCTAACTTCAAGTACGCAGTATTTT. The chain employs TRBV5-6 and TRBJ2-3, with D uncertain. V lost 4 bases and J 8 bases, leaving 11 bases between the germline ends. The CDR3 runs to 12 residues. Germline loops: CDR1 SGHDT, CDR2 YYEEEE.